The 28 T cell receptor beta chains below come from one sample, sequenced in a study of cytomegalovirus exposure and HLA in healthy donors. PCR employed 60 Vbeta and 13 Jbeta primers. Profiling relied on immunoSEQ multiplex PCR, and the TCRdb table lists in-frame clones only, not all of them. The data hold roughly 80,000 clones, with around 80% observed a single time. Sequences were obtained from PBMCs. These receptors were collected from a male donor in good health and CMV-seronegative.

The V and J genes are TRBV29-1 and TRBJ2-1; the match to TRBD1 covers 7 bases. The CDR3 has 16 amino acids. Germline loops: CDR1 SQVTM, CDR2 ANQGSEA. V dropped 8 bases and J dropped 2; count of bases not matched to a gene: 15. The CDR3, as DNA: TGCAGCTCCTCCTTGACAGGGCCTGGGACCTACAATGAGCAGTTCTTC. It yields the protein CSSSLTGPGTYNEQFF.

CDR3: CASSPAGVGETQYF. The CDR3 DNA sequence: TGTGCCAGCAGCCCCGCGGGGGTTGGGGAGACCCAGTACTTC. The chain uses TRBV11-2 and TRBJ2-5; 7 nucleotides line up with TRBD2. J lost 5 bases, V lost 5 bases, and 8 bases had no gene match. From germline, CDR1 is SGHAT and CDR2 FQNNGV. The CDR3 is made up of 14 amino acids.

The chain employs TRBV6-1 and TRBJ1-1; no reliable D call. The V end lost 3 bases, the J end lost 11 bases, and 7 bases lay between the germline ends. In germline, CDR1 is MNHNS, CDR2 SASEGT. The CDR3 spans 10 residues. As DNA, the CDR3 is TGTGCCAGCAGTGACTGTTCCGCTTTCTTT. Protein sequence: CASSDCSAFF.

The J gene is TRBJ2-5, the V gene TRBV6-1, with 10 bases fitting TRBD1. The length of the CDR3 is 14 residues. In germline, CDR1 is MNHNS, CDR2 SASEGT. Unmatched junction bases numbered 4, after V lost 5 bases and J lost 4 bases. DNA of the CDR3: TGTGCCAGCAGTCTAGACAGGGGGCGAGAGACCCAGTACTTC. Protein: CASSLDRGRETQYF.

In DNA, the CDR3 is TGTGCCAGCAGTTTTTATGCGGGGCTCTCCTATGGCTACACCTTC. Residues: CASSFYAGLSYGYTF. The chain combines TRBV27 with TRBJ1-2; D perhaps matches TRBD1 (5 bases). The germline V gene encodes CDR1 MNHEY and CDR2 SMNVEV (reference sequence). The V and J ends lost 3 bases and 4 bases respectively, with 15 bases between them. The length of the CDR3 is 15 residues.

The rearrangement links TRBV19 to TRBJ1-3; perhaps TRBD1 as D (6 bases). V gave up 0 bases and J gave up 2 bases, with 17 bases separating them. The CDR3 loop spans 18 amino acids. CDR1 is LNHDA, CDR2 SQIVND, per germline (reference sequence). The CDR3 DNA follows: TGTGCCAGTAGTATAGAGGGACACAGGGCCATCGCTGGAAACACCATATATTTT. This encodes CASSIEGHRAIAGNTIYF.

The V and J genes are TRBV29-1 and TRBJ2-7, with D tentatively TRBD2 (7 bases). Per germline, CDR1 SQVTM and CDR2 ANQGSEA. V shed 4 bases and J shed 6 bases, with 16 bases lying between them. CDR3 length: 13 residues. CDR3 sequence reads: CSVATGRDCEQYF. CDR3 sequence (DNA): TGCAGCGTTGCAACAGGGAGGGATTGCGAGCAGTACTTC.

The CDR3 DNA reads as TGTGCCACCAGCAAAAAGGGGAGCGGGGGGTACCAAGAGACCCAGTACTTC. This translates into CATSKKGSGGYQETQYF. V is TRBV15 and J is TRBJ2-5; TRBD2 matches at 9 bases. Germline values: CDR1 LNHNV, CDR2 YYDKDF (reference sequence). This CDR3 has 17 residues. The V segment lost 4 bases and the J segment 0 bases; nucleotides outside the gene matches: 9.

This clone turned up a few times. The gene calls are TRBV2 and TRBJ2-7; the D gene is possibly TRBD1 (5 bases). CDR1 and CDR2 from the germline V gene are SNHLY and FYNNEI. The CDR3 runs to 12 residues. The V end was cut by 5 bases, the J end by 2 bases, with 7 bases between. CDR3 DNA sequence: TGTGCCAGCAGTCCAGGGCCCTACGAGCAGTACTTC. Its translation is CASSPGPYEQYF.

V usage is TRBV28 and J usage is TRBJ2-7; 9 bases are shared with TRBD1. V lost 6 bases, J lost 5 bases, and 11 bases stayed unmatched. CDR1 and CDR2 from the germline V gene are MDHEN and SYDVKM. The CDR3 covers 15 residues. The CDR3 nucleotides read TGTGCCAGCAGGCATACCGGGACAGGGTTTAACGAGCAGTACTTC. Its protein is CASRHTGTGFNEQYF.

The sample holds a few counts of this clone. The chain joins TRBV2 to TRBJ2-7; TRBD1 agrees at 12 bases. V shed 6 bases and J 4 bases; nucleotides not matched to a gene: 10. The germline gives CDR1 SNHLY, CDR2 FYNNEI. The CDR3 runs 16 residues. The CDR3 protein is CASRDPPGQGAYEQYF. The CDR3 DNA is TGTGCCAGCAGGGACCCGCCGGGACAGGGGGCATACGAGCAGTACTTC.

The chain employs TRBV29-1 and TRBJ2-1, with TRBD1 as a possible D gene (6 bases). CDR1 is SQVTM and CDR2 is ANQGSEA in the germline V gene. The CDR3 contains 15 residues. V lost 7 bases, J lost 0 bases, and 16 bases lay in between. The CDR3 DNA reads TGCAGCGAGGGTTTAACAGGGAGCTCCTACAATGAGCAGTTCTTC. It is translated as CSEGLTGSSYNEQFF.

The chain carries TRBV4-1 and TRBJ2-3; a possible D gene is TRBD1 (6 bases). V shed 6 bases and J shed 2 bases, with 12 bases lying between them. This CDR3 contains 14 residues. Germline V gene lookup returns CDR1 MGHRA and CDR2 YSYEKL. The CDR3 protein is CASRTQGPTDTQYF. The CDR3 DNA is TGCGCCAGCAGGACACAGGGACCCACAGATACGCAGTATTTT.

Of note for this clone: At the DNA level, this CDR3 is encoded by other sequences in the same sample as well. V and J are TRBV30 and TRBJ1-3; D is unresolved. CDR3 length: 14 residues. Germline CDR1 reads GTSNPN; CDR2 reads SVGIG (reference sequence). V was clipped by 3 bases and J by 4 bases, with 13 bases between them. This CDR3 reads CAWSRRLRGNTIYF. CDR3 coding DNA: TGTGCCTGGAGCAGAAGGCTGCGGGGAAACACCATATATTTT. Together with reference TRBV30 and TRBJ1-3, the CDR3 gives the full variable domain: SQTIHQWPATLVQPVGSPLSLECTVEGTSNPNLYWYRQAAGRGLQLLFYSVGIGQISSEVPQNLSASRPQDRQFILSSKKLLLSDSGFYLCAWSRRLRGNTIYFGEGSWLTVV.

The V and J genes are TRBV29-1 and TRBJ2-2, with D uncertain. The CDR3 consists of 12 residues. Germline CDR1 and CDR2: SQVTM and ANQGSEA. The V and J ends lost 7 bases and 8 bases respectively, with 14 bases between them. CDR3 coding DNA: TGCAGCGCTCAACCCTTTACTGGGGAGCTGTTTTTT. Its protein is CSAQPFTGELFF.

The genes are TRBV5-1 and TRBJ2-2; 9 nucleotides agree with TRBD2. V dropped 0 bases and J dropped 8; count of bases not matched to a gene: 8. Germline values: CDR1 SGHRS, CDR2 YFSETQ. The CDR3 loop spans 16 amino acids. For the CDR3, the DNA is TGCGCCAGCAGCTTGGTGTCCAGCGGGAGGTCTGGGGAGCTGTTTTTT. It yields the protein CASSLVSSGRSGELFF.

This clone turned up a few times. The gene calls are TRBV28 and TRBJ2-7; possible D gene TRBD1, 6 bases. The CDR3 is made up of 15 amino acids. CDR1 is MDHEN and CDR2 is SYDVKM in the germline V gene. The V and J ends lost 6 bases and 1 base respectively, with 16 bases between them. The CDR3 sequence is CASRVGLGQSYEQYF. CDR3 nucleotides: TGTGCCAGCAGGGTAGGGCTCGGACAGTCCTACGAGCAGTACTTC.

The chain is built from TRBV6-1 and TRBJ1-3; no firm D call. V gave up 0 bases and J gave up 2 bases, with 11 bases separating them. Germline V lookup: CDR1 MNHNS, CDR2 SASEGT. The CDR3 has 16 residues. The CDR3 nucleotides read TGTGCCAGCAGTGAAGCGCTGTCAGGTACTGGAAACACCATATATTTT. Encoded protein: CASSEALSGTGNTIYF.

The chain employs TRBV11-2 and TRBJ2-7, with a possible D match to TRBD1 (6 bases). The germline V gene encodes CDR1 SGHAT and CDR2 FQNNGV. The CDR3 contains 13 residues. V dropped 4 bases and J dropped 6 bases, with 13 bases sitting between them. The CDR3 spells CASSSNGRGEQYF. The CDR3, as DNA: TGTGCCAGCAGCTCAAATGGCAGGGGCGAGCAGTACTTC.

This clone was counted once. The V gene is TRBV18, the J gene TRBJ2-3, with D possibly matching TRBD2 (6 bases). The CDR3 is 14 amino acids. Germline CDR1 KGHSH, CDR2 LQKENI. With 2 bases removed from V and 3 bases from J, the gap between germline ends came to 9 bases. CDR3: CASSPAGRTDTQYF. The CDR3, as DNA: TGTGCCAGCTCACCAGCAGGGAGGACAGATACGCAGTATTTT.

The chain uses TRBV5-4 and TRBJ1-2; D might be TRBD1 (5 bases). CDR1 and CDR2 (germline): SGHNT, YYREEE (reference sequence). Trimming removed 1 base from V and 11 bases from J, with 12 bases in between. The CDR3 runs to 12 residues. CDR3 in amino acids: CASSLRYGGYTF. CDR3 nucleotide sequence: TGTGCCAGCAGCTTGAGATACGGGGGATACACCTTC.

The chain combines TRBV2 with TRBJ1-2; possibly TRBD1 for D (6 bases). V was cut by 6 bases and J by 6 bases, with 11 bases left in between. The CDR3 is 12 amino acids. Germline V CDR1 and CDR2: SNHLY, FYNNEI. In DNA form, the CDR3 reads TGTGCCAGCAGCGCAGGGGCCCATGGCTACACCTTC. It yields the protein CASSAGAHGYTF.

The rearrangement joins TRBV6-1 to TRBJ2-7; 7 nucleotides agree with TRBD1. The J segment lost 3 bases and the V segment lost 6 bases, leaving 11 bases of the junction unmatched. Germline-derived CDR1 and CDR2 are MNHNS and SASEGT. The CDR3 extends over 15 amino acids. The CDR3 DNA reads as TGTGCCAGCAGCTTCGACGGGACAGTAAACTACGAGCAGTACTTC. This codes for CASSFDGTVNYEQYF.

The rearrangement links TRBV11-2 to TRBJ2-5; 11 nucleotides match TRBD2. Trimming at V came to 3 bases and at J to 3 bases, leaving 3 bases not matched to a gene. The CDR3 spans 15 residues. The V gene's germline CDR1 is SGHAT and CDR2 FQNNGV. DNA for the CDR3: TGTGCCAGCAGCTTGGCGGGACTAGCGGAAGAGACCCAGTACTTC. Encoded protein: CASSLAGLAEETQYF.

The V call is TRBV5-6, the J call TRBJ1-1; D remains ambiguous. The CDR3 is 16 amino acids. The V and J ends lost 3 bases and 10 bases respectively, with 25 bases between them. Germline CDR1 is SGHDT and CDR2 is YYEEEE. The CDR3 region has the DNA TGTGCCAGCAGCTCGGAGGGAGGAGGGCCTACAGCGCGAGCTTTCTTT. Translated: CASSSEGGGPTARAFF. Full variable domain (remainder filled in from reference TRBV5-6 and TRBJ1-1): DAGVTQSPTHLIKTRGQQVTLRCSPKSGHDTVSWYQQALGQGPQFIFQYYEEEERQRGNFPDRFSGHQFPNYSSELNVNALLLGDSALYLCASSSEGGGPTARAFFGQGTRLTVV.

V and J are TRBV7-9 and TRBJ1-1; 7 bases map to TRBD1. V gave up 3 bases and J gave up 6 bases; unmatched junction bases: 4. CDR3 size: 13 residues. In germline, CDR1 is SEHNR, CDR2 FQNEAQ (reference sequence). The CDR3 DNA reads TGTGCCAGCAGCTTCACAGGGGCGTCTGAAGCTTTCTTT. It encodes CASSFTGASEAFF. Full variable domain (missing parts from reference TRBV7-9 and TRBJ1-1): DTGVSQNPRHKITKRGQNVTFRCDPISEHNRLYWYRQTLGQGPEFLTYFQNEAQLEKSRLLSDRFSAERPKGSFSTLEIQRTEQGDSAMYLCASSFTGASEAFFGQGTRLTVV.

The chain has TRBV7-2 and TRBJ2-5; 11 bases line up with TRBD2. With 0 bases clipped from V and 2 bases from J, the junction kept 5 bases outside the gene matches. Germline V gene sequence: CDR1 SGHTA, CDR2 FQGNSA. The CDR3 is made up of 17 amino acids. As DNA, the CDR3 is TGTGCCAGCAGCTTAGCGATGGCTAGCGGGGGGCAAGAGACCCAGTACTTC. As protein: CASSLAMASGGQETQYF.

The chain employs TRBV23-1 and TRBJ1-5; unclear D gene. TRBV23-1 is noted as an ORF with a role that remains uncertain. The V and J ends lost 4 bases and 5 bases respectively, with 15 bases between them. This CDR3 has 15 amino acids. In DNA form, the CDR3 reads TGCGCCAGCAGTCGGTCGGGGTTTTTCCATCAGCCCCAGCATTTT. This codes for CASSRSGFFHQPQHF.